Below, one T cell receptor beta chain is given with its context. This entry comes from a study of T cell changes during pregnancy in multiple sclerosis. Sequenced by immunoSEQ multiplex PCR; TCRdb stores in-frame clones only, minus some. The sample lists over 100,000 clones, 80% to 95% occurring once. This clonotype was sampled from a female donor with multiple sclerosis, enrolled in a pregnancy study. The material was peripheral blood, obtained in the third trimester of pregnancy.

The CDR3 sequence is CASSDRIYNEQFF. The CDR3 bases are TGTGCCAGTAGTGACAGAATTTACAATGAGCAGTTCTTC. The chain joins TRBV28 to TRBJ2-1; possible D gene TRBD1, 5 bases. The germline V gene has CDR1 MDHEN and CDR2 SYDVKM. The length of the CDR3 is 13 residues. Trimming shortened V by 9 bases and J by 4 bases, and 13 bases separated the two germline ends.